These 2 T cell receptor beta chains share one sample of origin, sequenced in a study of blood T cell repertoires in COVID-19. Assay: immunoSEQ multiplex PCR; the TCRdb copy retains only in-frame clones and omits some. The table includes 75,000 to 100,000 clones, around 88% detected once. Material: peripheral blood. The source of these receptors is a man aged 60 to 69 with acute or convalescent COVID-19.

This chain joins TRBV19 and TRBJ2-5; 7 nucleotides align to TRBD2. The CDR3 sequence is 16 residues long. V shed 3 bases, J shed 1 base, and the junction held 8 bases outside the gene matches. Germline CDR1 LNHDA, CDR2 SQIVND (reference sequence). In DNA form, the CDR3 reads TGTGCCAGTAGTATCGGGGAGGGGATTCCCCAAGAGACCCAGTACTTC. Translating it yields CASSIGEGIPQETQYF. Complete variable domain (other parts from reference TRBV19 and TRBJ2-5): DGGITQSPKYLFRKEGQNVTLSCEQNLNHDAMYWYRQDPGQGLRLIYYSQIVNDFQKGDIAEGYSVSREKKESFPLTVTSAQKNPTAFYLCASSIGEGIPQETQYFGPGTRLLVL.

The rearrangement links TRBV12-1 to TRBJ1-5. TRBV12-1 is designated a pseudogene. This CDR3 region has 15 residues. CDR3 sequence reads: CASSFARRSNQPQHF. In DNA form, the CDR3 reads TGTGCCAGCAGCTTTGCGCGGCGGAGTAATCAGCCCCAGCATTTT.